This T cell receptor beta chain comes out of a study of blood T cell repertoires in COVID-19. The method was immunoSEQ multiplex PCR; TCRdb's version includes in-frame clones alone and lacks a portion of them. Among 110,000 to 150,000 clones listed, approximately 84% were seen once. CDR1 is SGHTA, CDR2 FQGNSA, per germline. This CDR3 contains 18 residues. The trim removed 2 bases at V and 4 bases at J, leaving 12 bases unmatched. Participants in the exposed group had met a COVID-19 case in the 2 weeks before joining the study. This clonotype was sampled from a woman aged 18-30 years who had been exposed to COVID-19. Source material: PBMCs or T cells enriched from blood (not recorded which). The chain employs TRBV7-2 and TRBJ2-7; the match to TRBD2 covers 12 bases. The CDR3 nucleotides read TGTGCCAGCAGCTTAATTGTAGGGTGGACTAGCGGGATGTACGAGCAGTACTTC. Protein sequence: CASSLIVGWTSGMYEQYF.